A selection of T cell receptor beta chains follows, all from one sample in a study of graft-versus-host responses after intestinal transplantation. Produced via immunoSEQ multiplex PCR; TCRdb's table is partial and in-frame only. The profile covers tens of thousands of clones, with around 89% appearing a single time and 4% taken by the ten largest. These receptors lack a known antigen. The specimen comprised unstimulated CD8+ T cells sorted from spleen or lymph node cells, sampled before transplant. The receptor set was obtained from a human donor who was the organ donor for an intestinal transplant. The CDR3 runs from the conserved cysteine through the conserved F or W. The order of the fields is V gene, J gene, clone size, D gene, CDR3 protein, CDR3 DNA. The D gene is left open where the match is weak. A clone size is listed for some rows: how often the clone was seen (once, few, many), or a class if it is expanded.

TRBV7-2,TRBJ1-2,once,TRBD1,CASSLVTGATCTF,TGTGCCAGCAGCTTAGTGACAGGGGCAACCTGCACCTTC
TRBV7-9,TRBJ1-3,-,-,CASSWPVHSGNTIYF,TGTGCCAGCAGCTGGCCCGTACACTCTGGAAACACCATATATTTT
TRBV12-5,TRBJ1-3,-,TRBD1,CASGLSSGTGDNDTIYF,TGTGCTAGTGGTTTGTCGAGTGGGACAGGGGACAACGACACCATATATTTT
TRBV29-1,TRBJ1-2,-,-,CSVEIRKAVYGYTF,TGCAGCGTTGAAATCCGGAAGGCGGTCTATGGCTACACCTTC
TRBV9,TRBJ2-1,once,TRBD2,CASSVGGDPYNEQFF,TGTGCCAGCAGCGTCGGGGGGGACCCCTACAATGAGCAGTTCTTC
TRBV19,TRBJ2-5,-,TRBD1,CASSTRGPGETQYF,TGTGCCAGTAGCACAAGGGGGCCTGGGGAGACCCAGTACTTC
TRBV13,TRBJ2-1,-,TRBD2,CASSFNRGGLGNEQFF,TGTGCCAGCAGCTTTAATCGGGGGGGCCTGGGGAATGAGCAGTTCTTC
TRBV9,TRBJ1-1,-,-,CASGDRGEGAFF,TGTGCCAGCGGTGACCGGGGGGAGGGAGCTTTCTTT
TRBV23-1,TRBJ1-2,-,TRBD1,CASSPQGMDENYGYTF,TGCGCCAGCAGTCCACAGGGGATGGATGAGAACTATGGCTACACCTTC
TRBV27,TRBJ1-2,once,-,CASSLAADYGYTF,TGTGCCAGCAGTTTAGCGGCAGACTATGGCTACACCTTC
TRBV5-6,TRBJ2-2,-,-,CASSSDGANTGELFF,TGTGCCAGCAGCTCGGACGGGGCGAACACCGGGGAGCTGTTTTTT
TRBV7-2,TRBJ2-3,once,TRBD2,CASSLSRGEMGDTQYF,TGTGCCAGCAGCTTATCGCGGGGGGAAATGGGGGATACGCAGTATTTT
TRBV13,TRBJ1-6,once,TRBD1,CASSLGGTGGKGSPLHF,TGTGCCAGCAGCTTAGGGGGGACAGGGGGAAAGGGTTCACCCCTCCACTTT
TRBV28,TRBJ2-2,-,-,CASRGLEIRTGELFF,TGTGCCAGCAGGGGGCTTGAGATCCGGACCGGGGAGCTGTTTTTT
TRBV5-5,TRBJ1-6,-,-,CASSPQRGRSYNSPLHF,TGTGCCAGCAGCCCTCAAAGGGGCAGGTCCTATAATTCACCCCTCCACTTT
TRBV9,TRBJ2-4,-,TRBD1,CASSGPQGASVNIQYF,TGTGCCAGCAGCGGACCCCAGGGGGCTTCGGTAAACATTCAGTACTTC
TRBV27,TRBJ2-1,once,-,CASSLTAGAGDEQFF,TGTGCCAGCAGTTTAACGGCGGGGGCTGGTGATGAGCAGTTCTTC
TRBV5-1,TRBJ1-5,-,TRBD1,CASSGGQGNQPQHF,TGCGCCAGCAGCGGGGGACAGGGCAATCAGCCCCAGCATTTT
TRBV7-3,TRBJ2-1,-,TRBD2,CASSPLAGFNGEQFF,TGTGCCAGCAGCCCGTTAGCGGGGTTCAACGGTGAGCAGTTCTTC
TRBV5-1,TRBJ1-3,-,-,CASTQGLVSGNTIYF,TGCGCCAGCACCCAGGGGTTGGTATCTGGAAACACCATATATTTT
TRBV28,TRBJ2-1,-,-,CASSATEQFF,TGTGCCAGCAGTGCGACAGAGCAGTTCTTC
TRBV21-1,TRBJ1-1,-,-,CASIGGQGVDEAFF,TGTGCCAGCATAGGGGGACAGGGGGTCGACGAAGCTTTCTTT
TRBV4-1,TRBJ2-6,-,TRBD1,CASSMTGTGANVLTF,TGCGCCAGCAGCATGACAGGGACTGGGGCCAACGTCCTGACTTTC
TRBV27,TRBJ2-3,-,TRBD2,CASNNLAGGNTDTQYF,TGTGCCAGCAACAACCTAGCGGGGGGAAACACAGATACGCAGTATTTT
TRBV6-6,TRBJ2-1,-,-,CASSQAADEQFF,TGTGCCAGCAGTCAGGCTGCTGATGAGCAGTTCTTC
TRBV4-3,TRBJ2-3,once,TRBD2,CASSQNWGDYSTDTQYF,TGCGCCAGCAGCCAGAATTGGGGGGACTATTCCACAGATACGCAGTATTTT
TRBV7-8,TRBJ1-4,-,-,CASSNMPMGGQTLKGLFF,TGTGCCAGCAGCAACATGCCGATGGGAGGACAAACTCTAAAAGGGTTGTTTTTT
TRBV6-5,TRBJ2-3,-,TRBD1,CASSSRGQITDTQYF,TGTGCCAGCAGTTCCCGGGGACAGATCACAGATACGCAGTATTTT
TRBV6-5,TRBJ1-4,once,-,CASRTVFRGKLFF,TGTGCCAGCAGAACCGTCTTCAGGGGCAAACTGTTTTTT
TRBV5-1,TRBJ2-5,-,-,CASSLAPGSSQETQYF,TGCGCCAGCAGCTTGGCGCCGGGGAGTTCCCAAGAGACCCAGTACTTC
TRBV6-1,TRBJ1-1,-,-,CASSEFANEAFF,TGTGCCAGCAGTGAATTCGCTAATGAAGCTTTCTTT
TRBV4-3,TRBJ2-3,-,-,CASSQSDSESTDTQYF,TGCGCCAGCAGCCAATCGGACTCGGAGAGCACAGATACGCAGTATTTT
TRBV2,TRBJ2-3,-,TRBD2,CASSEALASGGKSDTQYF,TGTGCCAGCAGTGAAGCGCTGGCTAGCGGGGGGAAGTCAGATACGCAGTATTTT
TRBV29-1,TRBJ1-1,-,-,CSVVAGEAFF,TGCAGCGTTGTCGCCGGTGAAGCTTTCTTT
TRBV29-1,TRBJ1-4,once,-,CSAETGGNEKLFF,TGCAGCGCAGAGACAGGTGGGAATGAAAAACTGTTTTTT
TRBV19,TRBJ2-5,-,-,CASSIELEGETQYF,TGTGCCAGTAGTATAGAACTAGAAGGGGAGACCCAGTACTTC
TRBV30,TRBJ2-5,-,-,CAWSVGAALETQYF,TGTGCCTGGAGTGTGGGGGCGGCTTTGGAGACCCAGTACTTC
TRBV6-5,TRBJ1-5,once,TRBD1,CASSHRGRQPQHF,TGTGCCAGCAGTCACAGGGGCCGCCAGCCCCAGCATTTT
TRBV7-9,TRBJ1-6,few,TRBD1,CASSRRDSPHLHF,TGTGCCAGCAGCCGAAGGGACAGCCCGCATCTCCACTTT
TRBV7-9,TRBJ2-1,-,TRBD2,CASSQGLAGAGYNEQFF,TGTGCCAGCAGCCAGGGACTAGCGGGGGCCGGCTACAATGAGCAGTTCTTC
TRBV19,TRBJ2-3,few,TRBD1,CASHEAARGQDTQYF,TGTGCCAGTCACGAGGCGGCCAGGGGGCAAGATACGCAGTATTTT
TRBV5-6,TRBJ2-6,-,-,CASSLGYSGANVLTF,TGTGCCAGCAGCCTCGGGTACTCTGGGGCCAACGTCCTGACTTTC
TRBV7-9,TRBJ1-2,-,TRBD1,CASSLTGQGDYGYTF,TGTGCCAGCAGCTTAACGGGACAGGGGGACTATGGCTACACCTTC
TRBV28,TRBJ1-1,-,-,CASSSLIHRELLSTEAFF,TGTGCCAGCAGCTCCCTCATTCACAGGGAGCTTCTGAGCACTGAAGCTTTCTTT
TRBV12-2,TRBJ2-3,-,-,CASRLVASRDTDTQYF,TGTGCAAGTCGCTTAGTGGCTAGCCGTGACACAGATACGCAGTATTTT
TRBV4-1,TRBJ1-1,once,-,CASSQRSWFTEAFF,TGCGCCAGCAGCCAACGGTCTTGGTTCACTGAAGCTTTCTTT
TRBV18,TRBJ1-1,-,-,CASSPIREITTEAFF,TGTGCCAGCTCACCAATTCGGGAGATAACCACTGAAGCTTTCTTT
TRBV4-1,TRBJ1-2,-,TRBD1,CASSQDPGQGWGYTF,TGCGCCAGCAGCCAAGACCCCGGACAGGGATGGGGCTACACCTTC